This TCR beta chain is drawn from a study of blood T cells in healthy people across ages. Next came a second PCR, run for roughly 6 to 11 cycles, which used a sample-barcoded 5' primer along with a J-beta primer mix. TCRdb itself ran the 5' RACE reads through MiXCR, one entry per CDR3 protein. Among about 640,000 distinct CDR3 sequences listed, under 70% were seen once. This receptor was taken from a man aged 60 to 69 in good health. What was sequenced was blood.

The CDR3 sequence is CSASPSSYNSPLHF. DNA of the CDR3: TGCAGTGCTAGCCCAAGCTCCTATAATTCACCCCTCCACTTT. V gene TRBV20-1 combines with J gene TRBJ1-6; D unclear. The V gene's germline CDR1 is DFQATT and CDR2 SNEGSKA (reference sequence). The CDR3 extends over 14 amino acids. Trimming removed 3 bases at V and 0 bases at J, with 6 bases between.